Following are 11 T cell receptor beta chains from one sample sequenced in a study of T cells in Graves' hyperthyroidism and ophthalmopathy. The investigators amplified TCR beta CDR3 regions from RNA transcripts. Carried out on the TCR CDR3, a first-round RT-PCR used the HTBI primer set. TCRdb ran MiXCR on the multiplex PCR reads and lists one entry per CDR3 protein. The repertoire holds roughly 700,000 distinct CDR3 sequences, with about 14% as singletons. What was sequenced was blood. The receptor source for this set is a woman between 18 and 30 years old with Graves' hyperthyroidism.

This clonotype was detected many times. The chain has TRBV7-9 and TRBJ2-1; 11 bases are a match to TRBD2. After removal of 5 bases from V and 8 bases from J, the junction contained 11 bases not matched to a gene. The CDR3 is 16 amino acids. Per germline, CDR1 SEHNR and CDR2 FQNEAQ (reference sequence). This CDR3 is CASSSSSGGKGDEQFF. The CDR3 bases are TGTGCCAGCAGCAGCTCTAGCGGGGGGAAGGGCGATGAGCAGTTCTTC.

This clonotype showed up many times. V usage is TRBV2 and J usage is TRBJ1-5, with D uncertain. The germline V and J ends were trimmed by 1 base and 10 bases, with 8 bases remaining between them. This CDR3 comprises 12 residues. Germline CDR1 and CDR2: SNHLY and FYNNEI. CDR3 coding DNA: TGTGCCAGCAGTGAAGGGCGCGGCCCCCAGCATTTT. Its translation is CASSEGRGPQHF. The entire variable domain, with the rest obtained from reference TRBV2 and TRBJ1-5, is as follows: EPEVTQTPSHQVTQMGQEVILRCVPISNHLYFYWYRQILGQKVEFLVSFYNNEISEKSEIFDDQFSVERPDGSNFTLKIRSTKLEDSAMYFCASSEGRGPQHFGDGTRLSIL.

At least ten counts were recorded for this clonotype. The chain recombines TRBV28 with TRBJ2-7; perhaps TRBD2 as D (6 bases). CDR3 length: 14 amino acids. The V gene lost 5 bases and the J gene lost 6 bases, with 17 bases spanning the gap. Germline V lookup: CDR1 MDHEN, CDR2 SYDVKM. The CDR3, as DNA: TGTGCCAGCAGTCTAGGAGGAGGGACGGGCGAGCAGTACTTC. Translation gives CASSLGGGTGEQYF. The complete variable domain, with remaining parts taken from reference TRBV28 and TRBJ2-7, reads DVKVTQSSRYLVKRTGEKVFLECVQDMDHENMFWYRQDPGLGLRLIYFSYDVKMKEKGDIPEGYSVSREKKERFSLILESASTNQTSMYLCASSLGGGTGEQYFGPGTRLTVT.

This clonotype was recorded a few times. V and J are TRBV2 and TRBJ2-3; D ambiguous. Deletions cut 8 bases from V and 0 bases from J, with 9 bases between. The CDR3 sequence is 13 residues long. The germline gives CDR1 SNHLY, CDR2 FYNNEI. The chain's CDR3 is CASGIHSTDTQYF. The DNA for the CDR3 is TGTGCCAGCGGGATTCACAGCACAGATACGCAGTATTTT.

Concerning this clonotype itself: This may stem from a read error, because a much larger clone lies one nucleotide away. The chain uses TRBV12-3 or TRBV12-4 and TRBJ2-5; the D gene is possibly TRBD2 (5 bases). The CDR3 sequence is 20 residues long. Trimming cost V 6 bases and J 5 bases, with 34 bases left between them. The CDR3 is CASRRTAGGTGEVTGETQYF. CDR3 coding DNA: TGTGCCAGCAGAAGAACCGCAGGAGGCACCGGGGAAGTTACTGGGGAGACCCAGTACTTC.

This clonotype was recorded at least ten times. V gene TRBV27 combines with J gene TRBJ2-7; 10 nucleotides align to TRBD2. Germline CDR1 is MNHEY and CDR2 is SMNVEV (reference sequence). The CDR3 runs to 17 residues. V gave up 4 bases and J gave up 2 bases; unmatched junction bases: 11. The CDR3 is CASSSGPGTSATYEQYF. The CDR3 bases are TGTGCCAGCAGTTCCGGCCCTGGGACTAGCGCAACCTACGAGCAGTACTTC.

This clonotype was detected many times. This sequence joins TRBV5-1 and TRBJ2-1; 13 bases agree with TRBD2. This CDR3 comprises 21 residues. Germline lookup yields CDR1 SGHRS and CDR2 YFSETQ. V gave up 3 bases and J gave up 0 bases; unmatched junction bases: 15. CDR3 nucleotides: TGCGCCAGCAGCTCAAGACCGGGACTAGCGGGACAGATTCTCTCCTACAATGAGCAGTTCTTC. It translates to CASSSRPGLAGQILSYNEQFF. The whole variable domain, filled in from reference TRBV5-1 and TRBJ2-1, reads KAGVTQTPRYLIKTRGQQVTLSCSPISGHRSVSWYQQTPGQGLQFLFEYFSETQRNKGNFPGRFSGRQFSNSRSEMNVSTLELGDSALYLCASSSRPGLAGQILSYNEQFFGPGTRLTVL.

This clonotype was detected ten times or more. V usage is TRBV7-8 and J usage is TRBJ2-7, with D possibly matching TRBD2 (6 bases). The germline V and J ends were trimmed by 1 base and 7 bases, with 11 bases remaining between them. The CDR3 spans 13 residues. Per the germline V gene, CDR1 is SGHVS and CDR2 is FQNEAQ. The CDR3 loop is CASSLGSGSEQYF. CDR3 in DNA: TGTGCCAGCAGCTTAGGATCCGGGAGTGAGCAGTACTTC.

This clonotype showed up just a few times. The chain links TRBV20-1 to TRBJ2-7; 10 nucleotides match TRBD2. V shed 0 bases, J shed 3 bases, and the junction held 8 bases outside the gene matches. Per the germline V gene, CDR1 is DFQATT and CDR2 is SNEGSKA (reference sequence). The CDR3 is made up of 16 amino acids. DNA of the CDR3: TGCAGTGCTAGAGATCGTGGTAGCGGGAGGTACTACGAGCAGTACTTC. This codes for CSARDRGSGRYYEQYF.

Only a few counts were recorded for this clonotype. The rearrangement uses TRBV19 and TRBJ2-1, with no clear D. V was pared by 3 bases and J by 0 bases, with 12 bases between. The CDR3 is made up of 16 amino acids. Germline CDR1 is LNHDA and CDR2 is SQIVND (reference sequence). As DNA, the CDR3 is TGTGCCAGTAGTATGGAAAGCTGGGACTCCTACAATGAGCAGTTCTTC. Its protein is CASSMESWDSYNEQFF.

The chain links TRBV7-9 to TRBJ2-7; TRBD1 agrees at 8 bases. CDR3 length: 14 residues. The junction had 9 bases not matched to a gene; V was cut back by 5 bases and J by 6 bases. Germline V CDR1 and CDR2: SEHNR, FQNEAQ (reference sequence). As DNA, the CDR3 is TGTGCCAGCAGCCGGTTGGACAGGGAGCCCGAGCAGTACTTC. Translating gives CASSRLDREPEQYF.